These 16 T cell receptor beta chains were sequenced from one sample in a study of cytomegalovirus exposure and HLA in healthy donors (dated by TCRdb to the late 2010s). The method behind the library was the immunoSEQ multiplex PCR assay. For the multiplex PCR, a mixture combining 60 forward primers for TCR Vbeta segments and 13 reverse primers for TCR Jbeta segments was used. Not all clones reach the TCRdb copy of this immuneACCESS table, which keeps in-frame sequences only. Checked studies attribute under half of the gap to unresolved V genes and leave the rest unexplained. The sample yields under 100,000 clones; roughly 76% were counted once. Of the sample, 7% to 10% is held by the ten largest clones. Sequencing was done on a sample of PBMCs. These receptors were collected from a human donor in good health.

J is TRBJ1-5 and V is TRBV5-1, with D unclear. Trimming cost V 2 bases and J 5 bases, with 8 bases left between them. CDR3 length: 13 amino acids. CDR1 and CDR2 from the germline V gene are SGHRS and YFSETQ. CDR3 protein: CASSLAQDQPQHF. CDR3 DNA sequence: TGCGCCAGCAGCTTAGCTCAGGATCAGCCCCAGCATTTT.

The genes are TRBV27 and TRBJ1-5; 9 bases fit TRBD1. J lost 4 bases, V lost 2 bases, and 3 bases had no gene match. CDR1 MNHEY and CDR2 SMNVEV come from the germline V gene (reference sequence). The CDR3 is 15 amino acids. CDR3 sequence (DNA): TGTGCCAGCAGTTTAGGACAGGGGAGAAATCAGCCCCAGCATTTT. This encodes CASSLGQGRNQPQHF.

The genes are TRBV13 and TRBJ2-3; TRBD2 is a possible D gene (6 bases). CDR3 length: 16 amino acids. Germline lookup yields CDR1 PRHDT and CDR2 FYEKMQ (reference sequence). The V and J ends lost 5 bases and 4 bases respectively, with 19 bases between them. The CDR3: CASSPEIGEEADTQYF. In DNA, the CDR3 is TGTGCCAGCAGCCCGGAGATCGGGGAGGAGGCAGATACGCAGTATTTT.

The rearrangement uses TRBV7-9 and TRBJ2-2; D gene uncertain. From germline, CDR1 is SEHNR and CDR2 FQNEAQ (reference sequence). The ends were cut back, 1 base at V and 1 base at J, with 13 bases in the middle. The CDR3 has 17 residues. CDR3 nucleotide sequence: TGTGCCAGCAGCTTAGAGGCGCGGCTACAGAACACCGGGGAGCTGTTTTTT. Amino acids: CASSLEARLQNTGELFF.

CDR3 in DNA: TGTGCCAGCAGCGTAGCCCCCTCAGGGCGGGGAAACACCATATATTTT. Translation: CASSVAPSGRGNTIYF. V is TRBV9 and J is TRBJ1-3; D is perhaps TRBD1 (5 bases). The CDR3 runs 16 residues. Germline CDR1 SGDLS, CDR2 YYNGEE. V lost 0 bases, J lost 4 bases, and 14 bases lay in between.

The CDR3 loop is CASGRTSVETQYF. The CDR3 DNA follows: TGTGCTAGTGGCCGGACTAGCGTGGAGACCCAGTACTTC. The gene calls are TRBV12-5 and TRBJ2-5; 9 bases line up with TRBD2. Germline V gene lookup returns CDR1 LGHNT and CDR2 FRNRAP. The ends lost 6 bases at V and 5 bases at J; junction bases unmatched: 4. The CDR3 totals 13 residues.

The J gene is TRBJ1-2, the V gene TRBV15; no clear D gene. V lost 0 bases and J 2 bases, leaving 13 bases between the germline ends. CDR1 LNHNV and CDR2 YYDKDF come from the germline V gene (reference sequence). This CDR3 is 16 amino acids long. DNA of the CDR3: TGTGCCACCAGCAGAGATACGGGAATTCCAAACTATGGCTACACCTTC. Translation: CATSRDTGIPNYGYTF.

J is TRBJ2-3 and V is TRBV29-1; 11 bases align to TRBD2. Per the germline V gene, CDR1 is SQVTM and CDR2 is ANQGSEA. V lost 4 bases to trimming and J lost 4 bases; unmatched junction nucleotides: 7. The CDR3 is 15 residues long. The CDR3 region is CSVVTGTSGADTQYF. CDR3 nucleotide sequence: TGCAGCGTTGTCACCGGGACTAGCGGAGCAGATACGCAGTATTTT.

A note on this clone: Relative to the germline gene, one junction end is altered; a read error may explain this. The gene calls are TRBV29-1 and TRBJ1-2, with D perhaps matching TRBD1 (5 bases). This CDR3 comprises 15 residues. Germline V gene lookup returns CDR1 SQVTM and CDR2 ANQGSEA. CDR3 sequence reads: CGVETTWGGMGGYTF. The CDR3 coding sequence is TGCGGCGTTGAAACAACGTGGGGGGGAATGGGTGGCTACACCTTC. Full variable domain (remainder filled in from reference TRBV29-1 and TRBJ1-2): SAVISQKPSRDICQRGTSLTIQCQVDSQVTMMFWYRQQPGQSLTLIATANQGSEATYESGFVIDKFPISRPNLTFSTLTVSNMSPEDSSIYLCGVETTWGGMGGYTFGSGTRLTVV.

This clone has a handful of counts. The chain has TRBV4-3 and TRBJ2-1, with 9 bases lining up with TRBD2. The V and J ends lost 4 bases and 0 bases, in that order; junction bases with no gene match: 4. CDR1 LGHNA and CDR2 YSLEER come from the germline V gene. The CDR3 totals 16 residues. The CDR3 sequence is CASSPAGGRSYNEQFF. CDR3 DNA: TGCGCCAGCAGCCCAGCGGGAGGACGCTCCTACAATGAGCAGTTCTTC.

The gene calls are TRBV19 and TRBJ2-5; a weak D match, TRBD2 (5 bases). Germline V gene sequence: CDR1 LNHDA, CDR2 SQIVND (reference sequence). The CDR3 spans 13 residues. The ends were cut back, 6 bases at V and 2 bases at J, with 10 bases in the middle. This chain's CDR3 is CASRRGKQETQYF. CDR3 nucleotides: TGTGCCAGTAGACGAGGGAAACAAGAGACCCAGTACTTC.

The rearrangement links TRBV19 to TRBJ2-3; 9 nucleotides align to TRBD2. V lost 5 bases and J lost 1; bases outside the gene matches: 10. The CDR3 sequence is 17 residues long. CDR1 is LNHDA, CDR2 SQIVND, per germline (reference sequence). CDR3 nucleotides: TGTGCCAGTAGTTGGGCAGCAGCGGGAGGCCGCACAGATACGCAGTATTTT. It yields the protein CASSWAAAGGRTDTQYF.

A single count supports this clone. CDR3 amino acids: CASSLLGQGEQYF. The CDR3 bases are TGTGCCAGCAGCTTATTGGGACAGGGTGAGCAGTACTTC. J is TRBJ2-7 and V is TRBV7-8; 9 nucleotides line up with TRBD1. Germline lookup yields CDR1 SGHVS and CDR2 FQNEAQ. This CDR3 region has 13 residues. With V trimmed by 2 bases and J by 7 bases, 3 bases remained unmatched.

The chain links TRBV5-6 to TRBJ2-5; perhaps TRBD1 as D (5 bases). The closer fit of TRBJ2-7 to the DNA end suggests the J call may be wrong. The CDR3 covers 15 residues. From germline, CDR1 is SGHDT and CDR2 YYEEEE. Here the CDR3 DNA reads TGTGCCAGCAGCTTGGGGAACAGGCAGGGCTACGAGCAGTACTTC. Amino acid sequence: CASSLGNRQGYEQYF.

This chain uses TRBV18 with TRBJ2-3, with unresolved D. Germline V gene data show CDR1 as KGHSH and CDR2 as LQKENI. The CDR3 has 14 amino acids. Between the trimmed V and J ends, which lost 0 bases and 6 bases, there was a span of 10 bases. The CDR3 DNA reads TGTGCCAGCTCACCACCGTCTGTAATTGATACGCAGTATTTT. Translating it yields CASSPPSVIDTQYF.

The rearrangement links TRBV21-1 to TRBJ2-2; the table's TRBD1 call for D was not verified on the DNA. TRBV21-1 is tagged as a pseudogene. This CDR3 contains 16 residues. This CDR3 is CASSKVWGTNTGELFF. The CDR3 DNA follows: TGTGCCAGCAGCAAAGTATGGGGCACGAACACCGGGGAGCTGTTTTTT.